The rows below give T cell receptor beta chains drawn from one sample of a study of blood T cell repertoires in COVID-19. Clones were read by immunoSEQ multiplex PCR, and TCRdb kept only the in-frame ones, dropping some. The profile shows approximately 240,000 clones, roughly 84% of them singletons. The sample was peripheral blood. The receptor source for this set is a woman aged 55-75 years who had recovered from COVID-19. Each CDR3 is given with its conserved first and last residue. Each record gives: J gene, clone size, V gene, D gene, CDR3 DNA, CDR3 protein. A D gene is named only where the DNA matches it firmly. Part of the rows lack a size; the others show once, few, many or a class for expanded clones.

>TRBJ1-3|-|TRBV4-3|TRBD1
TGCGCCAGCAGCCACGCACAGGGGGCTGGAAACACCATATATTTT
CASSHAQGAGNTIYF
>TRBJ2-1|-|TRBV5-6|TRBD1
TGTGCCAGCAGCTTACGGACAGGGGGAGTCAATGAGCAGTTCTTC
CASSLRTGGVNEQFF
>TRBJ1-5|-|TRBV15|-
TGTGCCACCAGCAGAGGTGGAGGGGATCAGCCCCAGCATTTT
CATSRGGGDQPQHF
>TRBJ2-1|-|TRBV5-1|TRBD2
TGCGCCAGCAGACTAGGATCCTTAGCGGGGCGGCACAATGAGCAGTTCTTC
CASRLGSLAGRHNEQFF
>TRBJ1-4|-|TRBV6-5|-
TGTGCCAGCAGTTCTCCCGACAGGGAAAAACTGTTTTTT
CASSSPDREKLFF
>TRBJ1-2|-|TRBV7-6|-
TGTGCCAGCAGCTTTATCCCTCTACAAGGGGATGGCTACACCTTC
CASSFIPLQGDGYTF
>TRBJ2-1|-|TRBV10-3|TRBD2
TGTGCCATCAGTGGGGCTAGCGGGGGGCTGAATGAGCAGTTCTTC
CAISGASGGLNEQFF
>TRBJ2-3|-|TRBV5-4|-
TGTGCCAGCAGCCCCCGGACGGGGGACACAGATACGCAGTATTTT
CASSPRTGDTDTQYF
>TRBJ2-3|-|TRBV7-8|TRBD2
TGTGCCAGCAGCTTCGGGACTAGCGGCACAGATACGCAGTATTTT
CASSFGTSGTDTQYF
>TRBJ1-2|-|TRBV5-1|TRBD1
TGCGCCAGCAGCTTGGGTCAGGGGGCGTGGGGCTACACCTTC
CASSLGQGAWGYTF
>TRBJ2-2|-|TRBV12-3/TRBV12-4|-
TGTGCCAGCAGCCAGGCCGGGGAGCTGTTTTTT
CASSQAGELFF
>TRBJ2-5|-|TRBV12-5|TRBD2
TGTGCTAGTGGTTTGCCCGATTGGAGACTAGCGGGGGAGCTCCAAGAGACCCAGTACTTC
CASGLPDWRLAGELQETQYF
>TRBJ2-7|once|TRBV19|-
TGTGCCAGTAGTAATCAGTGGTTCGACGAGCAGTACTTC
CASSNQWFDEQYF
>TRBJ1-2|few|TRBV7-9|-
TGTGCCAGCAGCTCAGAGTTTACAGGGTACGCCAACTATGGCTACACCTTC
CASSSEFTGYANYGYTF
>TRBJ2-7|-|TRBV6-2/TRBV6-3|-
TGTGCCAGCAGCCGGAGCAGGGTTACCTACGAGCAGTACTTC
CASSRSRVTYEQYF
>TRBJ2-1|-|TRBV7-2|TRBD1
TGTGCCAGCAGCACCGGGACAGGGGGCCATCGGGAGCAGTTCTTC
CASSTGTGGHREQFF
>TRBJ2-3|-|TRBV5-4|TRBD1
TGTGCCAGCAGCTGGGAACCGGGACAGGGGGCAGATACGCAGTATTTT
CASSWEPGQGADTQYF
>TRBJ2-5|once|TRBV7-8|TRBD2
TGTGCCAGCAGCTTAGGAGTTCTAGCGGGGGAGGAGACCCAGTACTTC
CASSLGVLAGEETQYF
>TRBJ1-4|-|TRBV5-4|TRBD1
TGTGCCAGCAGCCGAAATCCGGGACAGGAGACTGCAACTAATGAAAAACTGTTTTTT
CASSRNPGQETATNEKLFF
>TRBJ2-3|-|TRBV29-1|TRBD1
TGCAGCGTTAATGCGGTACCGGGACAGGGGAGGGTAGATACGCAGTATTTT
CSVNAVPGQGRVDTQYF
>TRBJ1-2|-|TRBV5-1|-
TGCGCCAGCAGCTTGGAAGGGGCCGGCGGCTACACCTTC
CASSLEGAGGYTF
>TRBJ1-4|-|TRBV5-1|-
TGCGCCAGCAGCTCGGATCCGGGGGCAACTAATGAAAAACTGTTTTTT
CASSSDPGATNEKLFF
>TRBJ2-6|-|TRBV9|-
TGTGCCAGCTCTCGGGCCAACGTCCTGACTTTC
CASSRANVLTF
>TRBJ1-2|-|TRBV5-1|-
TGCGCCAGCAGCTTGGAGGCAGGGAAGTACTATGGCTACACCTTC
CASSLEAGKYYGYTF